Included here is one T cell receptor beta chain sequence, with context. Its antigen is currently unknown. V shed 4 bases, J shed 4 bases, and the junction held 9 bases outside the gene matches. CDR3 length equals 16 residues. The germline V gene encodes CDR1 ENHRY and CDR2 SYGVKD. These data belong to a study of cytomegalovirus exposure and HLA in healthy donors. Whole-study findings and limits: The study listed under 200 cytomegalovirus-associated TCR beta chains.

Produced via immunoSEQ multiplex PCR; TCRdb's table is partial and in-frame only. The data show fewer than 90,000 clones, approximately 94% seen once. The V and J genes are TRBV10-3 and TRBJ2-3; TRBD2 aligns across 9 bases. This TCR was recovered from a woman under 30 in good health and CMV-seropositive. The sequenced material came from PBMCs. CDR3 sequence reads: CAISGLAERHPDTQYF. The CDR3 coding sequence is TGTGCCATCAGTGGACTAGCGGAGCGACATCCAGATACGCAGTATTTT.